This note documents a single TCR beta chain sequence. Its antigen is unknown. This record belongs to a study of T cell responses to AZD1222 COVID-19 vaccine. Study-wide results and caveats: Scientists sampled the repertoires only once the peak T cell response had passed. Breadth and depth of Spike-specific TCRs rose after two AZD1222 doses. Spike-wide vaccine-associated CD4 TCRs dominated at 160-218 and 743-854.

The repertoire was sequenced with immunoSEQ multiplex PCR; TCRdb's copy has only in-frame clones and lacks some. The sample lists 120,000 or so clones; roughly 90% were seen once. With 3 bases removed from V and 4 bases from J, the gap between germline ends came to 16 bases. Germline CDR1 is DFQATT and CDR2 is SNEGSKA (reference sequence). The CDR3 covers 14 residues. V gene TRBV20-1 combines with J gene TRBJ2-7; D assignment may be TRBD1 or TRBD2 (5 bases each). Sequencing was performed on peripheral blood, taken on day 0 of AZD1222 vaccination. The clonotype originates from an adult in good health. The CDR3 region is CSASGGETHYEQYF. Written as DNA, the CDR3 is TGCAGTGCTAGTGGGGGAGAGACACATTACGAGCAGTACTTC.